The clone carrying this T cell receptor (beta chain) was seen many times. The antigen remains undetermined. Exclusion followed for patients with uncontrolled infection, other autoimmune disease, pregnancy or lactation. RNA transcripts were the template for amplifying TCR beta CDR3 regions. The primer set for the first-round RT-PCR of the TCR CDR3 was HTBI. TCRdb re-derived calls from the multiplex PCR reads in MiXCR, one entry per CDR3 protein. The sample lists just over 550,000 distinct CDR3 sequences, about half occurring once. Germline V gives CDR1 SGHTA, CDR2 FQGNSA. Trimming pared 6 bases from V and 0 bases from J, leaving 3 bases between. This CDR3 contains 11 residues. The source of the sample is a study of T cells in Graves' hyperthyroidism and ophthalmopathy. General study points: In blood, most of the thyroid clonotypes expanded above 0.001 were also present. Separation of ophthalmopathy from stable hyperthyroidism was achieved by a 13 V-J model.

The sequence came from a woman aged 18-30 years with Graves' hyperthyroidism. The rearrangement uses TRBV7-2 and TRBJ2-7; D remains unclear. Sequencing used peripheral blood or thyroid tissue (not recorded which). The DNA of the CDR3 is TGTGCCAGCAGTGCCTCCTACGAGCAGTACTTC. Protein product: CASSASYEQYF.